One TCR beta chain is described in this entry. What it binds is unknown. This sample is part of a study of identical twins. Study-wide results and caveats: Clonotypes of the beta chain that were abundant in cord blood carried fewer insertions (memory repertoires showed none). It was out-of-frame TCR alpha sharing in monozygotic twins that models underestimated. Cross-sectional statistical analysis, not tracking of the same donors, underpinned the conclusions.

TCRdb fed the 5' RACE reads into MiXCR, producing one record per CDR3 protein. The data show over 200,000 distinct CDR3 sequences, approximately 7.1% seen once. Germline values: CDR1 SGDLS, CDR2 YYNGEE. This CDR3 spans 14 amino acids. Between the trimmed V and J ends, which lost 3 bases and 2 bases, there was a span of 9 bases. The same sample was also used in a study of T cells expressing NK-cell markers.

This TCR derives from a woman aged 18-29 years in good health. The V and J genes are TRBV9 and TRBJ2-1, with D possibly being TRBD2 (5 bases). The sample taken for sequencing was CD8+ T cells sorted from blood. The CDR3 bases are TGTGCCAGCAGCGAGACTAACCCCTACAATGAGCAGTTCTTC. This encodes CASSETNPYNEQFF.